This TCR beta chain was captured in a study of cytomegalovirus exposure and HLA in healthy donors (dated by TCRdb to about 2017). Concerning the study at large: An earlier analysis of approximately 590 of the donors reported roughly 300 Gb of sequence data and 117 million unique TCR beta sequences from about 179 million T cells. A later genetic analysis used genome-wide SNP genotypes for about 65% of the 666 donors, treating that subset as a discovery cohort. The aim of the study was to test whether cataloging public T cell receptors could identify signatures of past pathogen exposure. The number of typed donors differed by locus: roughly 620-630 for A, B, C, DRB1 and DQB1; 500 to 550 for DQA1; roughly 600 for DPA1; and around 490 for DPB1. Every discovery cohort repertoire had been produced on one sequencing platform. The study profiled the T cell repertoires of 666 subjects by immunosequencing and related them to cytomegalovirus serostatus. Donor age, sex, ethnicity and CMV serostatus were compiled together with the repertoire data. Five DR-DQ haplotypes were handled as single units for association and clustering, since linkage in the cohort was strong. To study patterns of TCR occurrence, a later analysis re-analyzed previously published TCR beta repertoires from 650 to 750 donors and added high-resolution HLA genotyping. Rather than using new phenotypic data, the later analysis identified candidate immune exposures from TCR beta sequences and from how often those sequences occurred across donors. Class I and class II HLA loci were covered by the typing at four-digit resolution. An early release that covered some 630 HLA-typed donors contained about 300 gigabases of sequencing data and around 85 million unique TCR sequences. Along with the 666-subject first cohort, a separate validation cohort of over a hundred different subjects was used. An earlier analysis of several hundred of the donors used high-throughput TCR beta sequencing to judge whether each TCR beta V gene segment behaved as functional or pseudogenic. To predict cytomegalovirus infection status, the study brought together high-throughput TCR immunosequencing, statistical association of individual TCRs with disease status, and machine learning. Of the approximately 400 genotyped donors, roughly 85% fell in the genetic ancestry cluster associated with self-reported Caucasian donors. Among some 400 genotyped donors of the cohort, an average of about 240,000 unique TCR beta nucleotide sequences were sequenced per donor, around a sixth of them non-productive. The investigation overall reported the following: A few of the identified cytomegalovirus-associated TCR beta chains were confirmed in vitro to be specific for cytomegalovirus antigens. A later analysis found that most CMV-associated TCR beta chains appeared HLA-restricted, with HLA associations seemingly driven largely by CMV exposure. In a later analysis, TCR association rates were found to vary across HLA loci, with the most associated TCRs seen for DRB1 alleles and the fewest for HLA-C alleles. According to a later genetic analysis, donors in an Asian-associated ancestry cluster had fewer N-insertions in productive TCRs than the roughly 700-donor mean. This cohort had only TCR beta chains sequenced, and the lack of alpha or paired-chain data limited which features could be detected. In a later analysis, around 17,000 TCR beta sequences were associated with specific HLA alleles at a false discovery rate of 0.05. The earlier analysis of about 600 of the donors excluded about 16 rarely observed V segments, including chromosome 9 orphons, because counts were too low. In both the original and validation cohorts, the classifier was reported to diagnose cytomegalovirus status with high specificity and sensitivity. Assigning TCR associations to individual alleles was difficult when HLA alleles, especially DR and DQ, strongly co-occurred. In an earlier analysis of around 600 of the donors, most TCR beta V segments appeared in productive rearrangements about 90% or about 30% of the time, broadly matching IMGT annotations. Most TCR sequences were seen in very few donors, while some public TCRs were found in many individuals. The study gave a list of some 150 TCR beta chains associated with cytomegalovirus. Correlated functional status among segregating V segments might be attributable to linkage disequilibrium, but an unknown experimental factor could not be ruled out. A cluster of highly shared sequence variants was judged likely to represent a technical artifact of the sequencing pipeline. In a later analysis, HLA-associated TCR beta chains showed more clonal expansion and lower generation probabilities than non-associated chains that were equally common. Several of the top co-occurrence clusters appeared to be linked to parvovirus B19, influenza, CMV and Epstein-Barr virus, according to a later analysis. The authors suggested that the approach could potentially be generalized to other disease states and immunological phenotypes. The only immune exposure information available for the cohort was CMV serostatus. Because HLA typing was missing for some donors at each locus, association tests included only the typed subset. Some IMGT-functional V segments, including TRBV6-2 and TRBV6-3, could not be distinguished by the 87-base-pair reads and were therefore excluded. A later genetic analysis associated a missense DCLRE1C variant with V-gene and J-gene trimming of TCR beta chains, and an independent cohort replicated the association. Roughly uniform sequencing depth across donors was assumed in presence/absence analyses, although this assumption may not hold. A further reported finding was that TCR beta sequences accurately predicted the HLA-A and HLA-B alleles for most subjects in the first cohort.

The library was obtained by the immunoSEQ multiplex PCR assay. For the multiplex PCR, a mixture combining 60 forward primers for TCR Vbeta segments and 13 reverse primers for TCR Jbeta segments was used. The CDR3 region of rearranged TCR beta genes was amplified from genomic DNA with a multiplex PCR assay. The Illumina HiSeq System was used to sequence the amplified TCR beta libraries as 87-base-pair reads. The study's processing was this. A later analysis counted 75 million to 100 million unique TCR beta chains across the roughly 700 repertoires, and 9 million to 14 million of these chains were shared by at least two donors. Raw reads were error-corrected and collapsed into unique sequences with a nearest-neighbor algorithm that merged closely related sequences to remove PCR and sequencing errors. CDR3 sequences were aligned to IMGT reference sequences to assign V, D and J gene segments. For a sequence to be retained, a match of at least six nucleotides was required to both a V gene segment and a J gene segment. A rearrangement counted as productive if the CDR3 had no stop codons and remained in frame with V and J, and every other rearrangement counted as non-productive. Following IMGT convention, CDR3 was defined as the stretch from the second conserved V-encoded cysteine to the conserved J-encoded phenylalanine. In an earlier analysis of 550 to 650 of the donors, sequences lacking an unambiguous match to a single V gene segment were excluded. In an earlier analysis of around 600 of the donors, V segments were called functional above 56.7% productive rearrangements and were called segregating when the between-donor standard deviation exceeded 5%. A statistical classification framework was built to diagnose cytomegalovirus status from the catalog of TCR beta chain sequences. V and J gene assignment, in a later analysis, came from comparing TCR nucleotide sequences with IMGT/GENE-DB human TR gene sequences. The TCRdist pipeline was used in a later analysis to assign CDR3 sequences and most-parsimonious VDJ recombination scenarios. In a later analysis, each TCR beta chain was defined by its CDR3 amino acid sequence together with its V-gene family, and reads without a unique V-gene family were excluded. To address suspected cross-contamination and a sequencing artifact, a later analysis removed around 600 highly shared, low-generation-probability nucleotide sequences. A later analysis calculated a clonal expansion index for each public chain from normalized within-repertoire ranks of inferred template counts. In a later analysis, generation probabilities were computed with a VDJ recombination model fitted to out-of-frame rearrangements, and the resulting probabilities were checked against IGoR. Hypergeometric tests were used in a later analysis to score TCR-TCR, TCR-HLA and TCR-CMV co-occurrence, with a repertoire-size bias correction applied to the TCR pairs. To estimate false discovery rates, a later analysis permuted the HLA or CMV assignments 20 times. In a later analysis, co-occurring TCRs were grouped using DBSCAN, and TCRdist sequence similarity was added for clustering within HLA-allele-positive subsets. Repertoires with fewer than 30,000 or more than 120,000 public chains, plus five repertoires with anomalous nucleotide sharing, were excluded from co-occurrence clustering. Not all clones reach the TCRdb copy of this immuneACCESS table, which keeps in-frame sequences only. Checked studies attribute under half of the gap to unresolved V genes and leave the rest unexplained. The V and J calls and the clone size are those of that table, but D and trimming were determined from the DNA. The table for this sample lists about 190,000 clones; nearly 80% of them were counted only once. Of the sample, approximately 6% is held by the ten largest clones.

The CDR3 has 13 amino acids, counting the end cysteine and phenylalanine. The kept DNA is CDR3 alone, 39 bases in frame from the first base. Trimming costs V 2 bases and J 7 bases, and their ends lie 12 bases apart. CDR1 is given as SGHDT and CDR2 as YYEEEE, both from the germline V gene. The cohort consisted of hundreds of healthy bone marrow donors. All cohort members were sampled while nominally healthy, although unrecorded immune exposures were likely present. The donor tested CMV seropositive, placing the donor among the 289 seropositive members of the cohort. A peripheral blood sample was provided by each donor, and peripheral blood mononuclear cells were used for TCR beta sequencing. Genomic DNA was extracted from the blood cell samples with the Qiagen DNeasy Blood Extraction Kit. Regarding this clone: The antigen this receptor binds is unknown. The sample holds no much larger clone one base away, and base qualities are not on file.

The chain was built from TRBV5-6 and TRBJ1-2; TRBD1 is perhaps the D gene, given 6 matching bases. Sequencing was done on a sample of PBMCs. The sequence was collected from a woman aged 30 to 39 in good health and CMV-seropositive. The CDR3 region has the sequence CASSFGGAGGYTF. Here is the DNA: TGTGCCAGCAGCTTCGGGGGGGCTGGTGGCTACACCTTC.